Below, one T cell receptor (beta chain) is given with its context. Its antigen is as yet unknown. V lost 8 bases to trimming and J lost 6 bases, with 11 bases between them. CDR1 and CDR2 (germline): MNHNS, SASEGT. This CDR3 has 13 residues. These data come from a study of T cells in localized non-small cell lung cancer. TCRdb's table, derived via immunoSEQ multiplex PCR, lists solely in-frame clones and lacks some. The data contain approximately 35,000 clones, 92% of them seen just once; the ten biggest clones take up roughly 1.9%. Study-level results: Higher blood T cell density went with longer overall survival. Of the top 100 tumor clones, median around 50 were in adjacent lung, more than 25 among its top 100.

The clonotype was recovered from a female donor over 55 with stage I lung adenocarcinoma. The material was peripheral blood, obtained before any cancer treatment. This rearrangement joins TRBV6-1 to TRBJ1-6; possibly TRBD1 for D (5 bases). The CDR3 DNA sequence: TGTGCCAGCCGGTCTGGGGGTAATTCACCCCTCCACTTT. As protein: CASRSGGNSPLHF.